This record concerns one TCR beta chain sequence. Its specificity is not known. This sample was taken from a study of blood T cells in healthy people across ages. Study observations and caveats: Roughly linear declines in TCR beta diversity per million T cells occurred with age.

It was with a sample-barcoded 5' primer and a J-beta primer mix that a second PCR of about 6 to 12 cycles was run. Every sample returned 3 million or more CDR3-containing paired-end reads. Via MiXCR, TCRdb re-called the 5' RACE reads, giving one row per CDR3 protein. This table has around 800,000 distinct CDR3 sequences, 62% appearing once. The TCR comes from a man younger than 40 in good health. Sequenced sample: blood.

CDR3 DNA: TGCGCCAGCAGCTTGGGTCGGCTGGATGAGCAGTTCTTC. Translation: CASSLGRLDEQFF. This chain links TRBV5-1 with TRBJ2-1; no reliable D call. The V gene lost 0 bases and the J gene lost 8 bases, with 9 bases spanning the gap. Germline V gene sequence: CDR1 SGHRS, CDR2 YFSETQ. This CDR3 has 13 residues.